Listed below are T cell receptor beta chains from one sample, sequenced in a study of T cell responses to AZD1222 COVID-19 vaccine. Generated by immunoSEQ multiplex PCR, the TCRdb table keeps only in-frame clones and is missing some. This table has 120,000 or so clones, roughly nine tenths appearing once. Material: peripheral blood, obtained on day 0 of AZD1222 vaccination. These receptors all stem from an adult in good health. Each CDR3 is given with its conserved first and last residue. A D gene is named only where the DNA matches it firmly. Clone sizes are given selectively: once, few, many, or a class where the clone is expanded.

CDR3: CASSPGTSGGASYNEQFF
DNA: TGCGCCAGCAGCCCCGGGACTAGCGGGGGGGCCTCCTACAATGAGCAGTTCTTC
D: TRBD2
V: TRBV10-2
size: -
J: TRBJ2-1

CDR3: CSVPSTGEQFF
DNA: TGCAGCGTTCCATCGACAGGGGAGCAGTTCTTC
D: TRBD1
V: TRBV29-1
size: -
J: TRBJ2-1

CDR3: CASSSDQGVNTEAFF
DNA: TGCGCCAGCAGCTCGGACCAGGGGGTGAACACTGAAGCTTTCTTT
D: TRBD1
V: TRBV5-1
size: -
J: TRBJ1-1

CDR3: CASSDPGGVREQYF
DNA: TGTGCCAGCAGCGACCCAGGGGGGGTGAGGGAGCAGTACTTC
D: -
V: TRBV25-1
size: -
J: TRBJ2-7

CDR3: CAWRPLGTNEKLFF
DNA: TGTGCCTGGAGACCCCTCGGGACTAATGAAAAACTGTTTTTT
D: -
V: TRBV30
size: -
J: TRBJ1-4

CDR3: CASSQSPGANWGNTIYF
DNA: TGTGCCAGCAGCCAATCGCCAGGGGCCAACTGGGGAAACACCATATATTTT
D: -
V: TRBV3-1/TRBV3-2
size: -
J: TRBJ1-3

CDR3: CASSRAGKTYEQYF
DNA: TGCGCCAGCAGCCGTGCGGGGAAAACCTACGAGCAGTACTTC
D: -
V: TRBV4-1
size: -
J: TRBJ2-7

CDR3: CASSFAFLRTDTQYF
DNA: TGCGCCAGCAGCTTCGCTTTTCTTAGGACAGATACGCAGTATTTT
D: -
V: TRBV5-1
size: few
J: TRBJ2-3

CDR3: CASSFLTSGNTIYF
DNA: TGTGCCAGCAGTTTTTTGACCTCTGGAAACACCATATATTTT
D: -
V: TRBV28
size: -
J: TRBJ1-3

CDR3: CASLRTGGVGYTF
DNA: TGTGCCAGTTTACGGACAGGGGGAGTTGGCTACACCTTC
D: TRBD1
V: TRBV19
size: -
J: TRBJ1-2

CDR3: CASSLGDRVLTGELFF
DNA: TGTGCCAGTAGCCTCGGGGACAGGGTTCTGACCGGGGAGCTGTTTTTT
D: TRBD1
V: TRBV3-1/TRBV3-2
size: once
J: TRBJ2-2

CDR3: CASSATGTVYNSPLHF
DNA: TGCGCCAGCAGCGCAACCGGGACAGTCTATAATTCACCCCTCCACTTT
D: TRBD1
V: TRBV5-1
size: -
J: TRBJ1-6

CDR3: CASSLGLTGVTDTQYF
DNA: TGCGCCAGCAGCTTGGGGTTGACAGGGGTCACAGATACGCAGTATTTT
D: TRBD1
V: TRBV5-1
size: -
J: TRBJ2-3